What follows are 32 T cell receptor beta chains derived from one specimen sequenced in a study of blood T cells in healthy people across ages. The second PCR ran roughly 7 to 12 cycles with a sample-barcoded 5' primer and J-beta primers. Via MiXCR, TCRdb re-called the 5' RACE reads, giving one row per CDR3 protein. The table shows 1.5 million to 2 million distinct CDR3 sequences, with about 50% occurring only once. The specimen was blood. These receptors were collected from a middle-aged woman in good health.

A few counts support this clonotype. The V and J genes are TRBV6-2 or TRBV6-3 and TRBJ1-2, with D uncertain. Germline values: CDR1 MNHEY, CDR2 SVGEGT. The CDR3 is 15 amino acids. Between the trimmed V and J ends, which lost 2 bases and 4 bases, there was a span of 14 bases. The CDR3 region has the DNA TGTGCCAGCAGTTACAATAAGGACGAACTCTATGGCTACACCTTC. It specifies CASSYNKDELYGYTF.

This clonotype occurred a few times. The rearrangement joins TRBV7-3 to TRBJ2-6, with D perhaps TRBD1 (5 bases). From germline, CDR1 is SGHTA and CDR2 FQGTGA. CDR3 length equals 15 residues. V lost 5 bases and J lost 7, with 15 bases in between. In nucleotides, the CDR3 is TGTGCCAGCAGCGCTCAGGGAATAGGAGCCAACGTCCTGACTTTC. This encodes CASSAQGIGANVLTF.

This clonotype was detected a few times. Just one base apart from a much larger clone, this may be a read error. The chain links TRBV29-1 to TRBJ2-1, with D possibly being TRBD2 (6 bases). TRBJ2-7 explains the end of the DNA better; the J call may be wrong. The CDR3 contains 15 residues. Germline V gene lookup returns CDR1 SQVTM and CDR2 ANQGSEA. The CDR3 loop reads CSVEDPGESYNEQYF. The CDR3 DNA reads as TGCAGCGTTGAAGATCCGGGGGAATCCTACAATGAGCAGTACTTC.

At least ten counts were recorded for this clonotype. V usage is TRBV4-2 and J usage is TRBJ2-1, with 7 bases identical to TRBD2. CDR3 length: 16 amino acids. V lost 0 bases, J lost 5 bases, and 7 bases stayed unmatched. CDR1 LGHNA and CDR2 YNFKEQ come from the germline V gene. The CDR3 DNA sequence: TGTGCCAGCAGCCAAGATGGCGGGGGACGGGACAATGAGCAGTTCTTC. Its translation is CASSQDGGGRDNEQFF.

This sequence joins TRBV6-2 or TRBV6-3 and TRBJ1-4, with D unresolved. Germline V CDR1 and CDR2: MNHEY, SVGEGT. This CDR3 is 15 amino acids long. Deletions cut 4 bases from V and 2 bases from J, with 11 bases between. The CDR3 region is CASSSDQTTNEKLFF. The CDR3 DNA reads as TGTGCCAGCAGTTCGGACCAGACGACTAATGAAAAACTGTTTTTT.

The chain employs TRBV20-1 and TRBJ1-2; TRBD1 might be the D (6 bases). The CDR3 extends over 11 amino acids. The V and J ends lost 5 bases and 6 bases respectively, with 10 bases between them. Per germline, CDR1 DFQATT and CDR2 SNEGSKA (reference sequence). The CDR3 DNA follows: TGCAGTGCTTACTACAGGGATGGCTACACCTTC. Its protein product is CSAYYRDGYTF.

V and J are TRBV3-1 and TRBJ2-7; D is unclear. Germline CDR1 and CDR2: LGHDT and YNNKEL (reference sequence). CDR3 length: 13 residues. Trimming took 4 bases from V and 2 from J, leaving 9 bases between them. CDR3 coding DNA: TGTGCCAGCAGCCCGAATTACGCCTACGAGCAGTACTTC. Translated, it gives CASSPNYAYEQYF.

The chain uses TRBV2 and TRBJ1-4; possible D gene TRBD1, 5 bases. V gave up 5 bases and J gave up 8 bases, with 15 bases separating them. The germline gives CDR1 SNHLY, CDR2 FYNNEI. The CDR3 runs 14 residues. The CDR3 spells CASSSGTLVEKLFF. CDR3 coding DNA: TGTGCCAGCAGTTCCGGGACCCTAGTCGAAAAACTGTTTTTT.

The genes are TRBV6-6 and TRBJ2-7, with 11 nucleotides matching TRBD2. The CDR3 consists of 16 residues. V lost 10 bases to trimming and J lost 0 bases; unmatched junction nucleotides: 11. Germline CDR1 MNHNY, CDR2 SVGAGI (reference sequence). CDR3 DNA: TGTGCCACCGCGGGGACTAGCGGCGCAGTCTCCTACGAGCAGTACTTC. Encoded protein: CATAGTSGAVSYEQYF.

The sample holds a few counts of this clonotype. The chain carries TRBV6-1 and TRBJ1-2; D is uncertain. Trimming shortened V by 3 bases and J by 3 bases, and 11 bases separated the two germline ends. The germline gives CDR1 MNHNS, CDR2 SASEGT. The CDR3 consists of 14 residues. This CDR3 reads CASSDPVFDYGYTF. CDR3 sequence (DNA): TGTGCCAGCAGTGACCCGGTGTTTGACTATGGCTACACCTTC.

As to this clonotype: A junction boundary mismatches the germline segment, possibly from a read error. This chain uses TRBV27 with TRBJ2-3; no firm D call. CDR1 and CDR2 from the germline V gene are MNHEY and SMNVEV (reference sequence). The CDR3 covers 11 residues. The CDR3 protein is CANSTSDTQYF. CDR3 nucleotide sequence: TGTGCCAACAGTACATCAGATACGCAGTATTTT.

This clonotype was detected a few times. As DNA, the CDR3 is TGTGCCATCAGTGCGCGACAGGGTGTCGAGACCCAGTACTTC. Translation: CAISARQGVETQYF. The rearrangement uses TRBV10-3 and TRBJ2-5, with TRBD1 matching 7 bases. Trimming took 4 bases from V and 5 from J; bases not matched to a gene: 7. This CDR3 region has 14 residues. Germline V CDR1 and CDR2: ENHRY, SYGVKD.

This clonotype was seen more than once but under ten times. V gene TRBV6-2 or TRBV6-3 combines with J gene TRBJ2-1, with TRBD1 matching 10 bases. The CDR3 spans 16 residues. V gave up 4 bases and J gave up 1 base; unmatched junction bases: 4. The germline CDR1 and CDR2 sequences are MNHEY and SVGEGT. For the CDR3, the DNA is TGTGCCAGCAGTTCCCCGGGACAGGGGTCCTACAATGAGCAGTTCTTC. Translated, it gives CASSSPGQGSYNEQFF.

The chain employs TRBV20-1 and TRBJ1-1; 7 nucleotides align to TRBD1. CDR1 and CDR2 from the germline V gene are DFQATT and SNEGSKA (reference sequence). V lost 3 bases and J lost 5; bases outside the gene matches: 3. This CDR3 spans 12 amino acids. CDR3 in amino acids: CSARDRMTEAFF. As DNA, the CDR3 is TGCAGTGCTAGGGACAGGATGACTGAAGCTTTCTTT.

The rearrangement joins TRBV7-2 to TRBJ1-5, with 8 bases that match TRBD1. This CDR3 is 15 amino acids long. CDR1 is SGHTA and CDR2 is FQGNSA in the germline V gene. V dropped 5 bases and J dropped 7; count of bases not matched to a gene: 10. This CDR3 reads CASSTLGQGGQPQHF. DNA for the CDR3: TGTGCCAGCAGCACTTTAGGACAGGGCGGGCAGCCCCAGCATTTT.

This clonotype was counted a few times. This sequence joins TRBV28 and TRBJ2-3; 9 bases map to TRBD2. V lost 5 bases to trimming and J lost 6 bases; unmatched junction nucleotides: 6. Germline values: CDR1 MDHEN, CDR2 SYDVKM. The CDR3 runs 14 residues. The CDR3 DNA reads as TGTGCCAGCAGTATTAGCGGGGGCCCCGATACGCAGTATTTT. Translating gives CASSISGGPDTQYF.

The J gene is TRBJ2-4, the V gene TRBV5-6; the D gene is possibly TRBD1 (6 bases). The tail of the sequence fits TRBJ2-7 better, so the J call may be wrong. This CDR3 spans 15 amino acids. CDR1 and CDR2 from the germline V gene are SGHDT and YYEEEE. DNA of the CDR3: TGTGCCAGCAGCTCGACCCACAGGGTTTTGGACGAGCAGTACTTC. Encoded protein: CASSSTHRVLDEQYF.

This clonotype appeared a few times. The chain links TRBV7-2 to TRBJ1-1; D unclear. The CDR3 contains 13 residues. Germline values: CDR1 SGHTA, CDR2 FQGNSA. Trimming shortened V by 5 bases and J by 8 bases, and 15 bases separated the two germline ends. CDR3 protein: CASSSPRQIEAFF. DNA of the CDR3: TGTGCCAGCAGCAGTCCCCGCCAGATAGAAGCTTTCTTT.

This chain joins TRBV4-3 and TRBJ2-5; 7 nucleotides line up with TRBD1. V gave up 1 base and J gave up 5 bases; unmatched junction bases: 16. CDR1 is LGHNA and CDR2 is YSLEER in the germline V gene. This CDR3 has 18 residues. In nucleotides, the CDR3 is TGCGCCAGCAGCCAAGGCATCCCGTCGACAGGGCTCGGTGAGACCCAGTACTTC. Protein product: CASSQGIPSTGLGETQYF.

This chain links TRBV20-1 with TRBJ1-2, with D possibly matching TRBD1 (5 bases). From germline, CDR1 is DFQATT and CDR2 SNEGSKA (reference sequence). V shed 7 bases and J shed 4 bases, with 16 bases lying between them. CDR3 length: 13 residues. The CDR3 is CSVTGGDLYGYTF. In DNA, the CDR3 is TGCAGTGTAACGGGGGGAGATCTCTATGGCTACACCTTC.

This chain links TRBV5-1 with TRBJ1-2, with 7 bases lining up with TRBD1. In germline, CDR1 is SGHRS, CDR2 YFSETQ. The CDR3 has 16 residues. V was pared by 4 bases and J by 1 base, with 10 bases of the junction left unmatched. The CDR3 spells CASSGAGTAYNYGYTF. DNA of the CDR3: TGCGCCAGCAGCGGGGCAGGGACAGCCTATAACTATGGCTACACCTTC.

This clonotype has more than one count but fewer than ten. The V call is TRBV12-3 or TRBV12-4, the J call TRBJ2-4, with D possibly TRBD2 on 6 matching bases. This CDR3 region has 17 residues. V lost 4 bases and J 1 base, leaving 17 bases between the germline ends. The CDR3 region has the DNA TGTGCCAGCAGTTCTCATCTAGCGCCTGGGGCCAAAAACATTCAGTACTTC. It yields the protein CASSSHLAPGAKNIQYF.

This chain connects TRBV7-2 to TRBJ2-3, with D unclear. The V end lost 0 bases, the J end lost 4 bases, and 5 bases lay between the germline ends. Germline V gene sequence: CDR1 SGHTA, CDR2 FQGNSA. The CDR3 loop spans 13 amino acids. DNA of the CDR3: TGTGCCAGCAGCTTAGCGTACGCAGATACGCAGTATTTT. This codes for CASSLAYADTQYF.

J is TRBJ1-6 and V is TRBV20-1; TRBD1 agrees at 11 bases. Germline CDR1 reads DFQATT; CDR2 reads SNEGSKA (reference sequence). The CDR3 sequence is 14 residues long. Unmatched junction bases numbered 12, after V lost 6 bases and J lost 14 bases. CDR3 in amino acids: CSAEPGQGGRTLHF. In DNA, the CDR3 is TGCAGTGCAGAACCGGGACAGGGGGGGAGAACCCTCCACTTT.

This chain links TRBV4-1 with TRBJ1-2; TRBD1 is a possible D gene (6 bases). The germline CDR1 and CDR2 sequences are MGHRA and YSYEKL. Trimming removed 0 bases from V and 4 bases from J, with 15 bases in between. This CDR3 is built from 16 residues. The CDR3 nucleotides are TGCGCCAGCAGCCAAGATGAGCAGGGGTCAATCTATGGCTACACCTTC. This encodes CASSQDEQGSIYGYTF.

This chain connects TRBV27 to TRBJ2-1; 8 bases are a match to TRBD2. V was clipped by 1 base and J by 5 bases; unmatched bases: 7. This CDR3 is built from 16 residues. Germline V gene data show CDR1 as MNHEY and CDR2 as SMNVEV (reference sequence). The CDR3 DNA reads TGTGCCAGCAGTTTATTGGCTAGCGGGTGGAACAATGAGCAGTTCTTC. Residues: CASSLLASGWNNEQFF.

This clonotype was found a few times. The V call is TRBV29-1, the J call TRBJ2-2, with 10 bases lining up with TRBD2. V was pared by 7 bases and J by 5 bases, with 10 bases of the junction left unmatched. This CDR3 region has 15 residues. Germline loops: CDR1 SQVTM, CDR2 ANQGSEA. CDR3 DNA sequence: TGCAGCGCTTCGGGAGTAGCGGGGGGAACCGGGGAGCTGTTTTTT. Translation gives CSASGVAGGTGELFF.

The CDR3 region has the DNA TGCAGTGCTAGAGATTCTGGGTATCCCTACAATGAGCAGTTCTTC. Its translation is CSARDSGYPYNEQFF. This rearrangement joins TRBV20-1 to TRBJ2-1; no definite D call. Trimming removed 0 bases from V and 2 bases from J, with 11 bases in between. CDR3 size: 15 residues. Germline loops: CDR1 DFQATT, CDR2 SNEGSKA (reference sequence).

The chain employs TRBV5-6 and TRBJ2-1, with a tentative D call TRBD2 (7 bases). This CDR3 contains 16 residues. The germline V gene encodes CDR1 SGHDT and CDR2 YYEEEE. Trimming cost V 4 bases and J 7 bases, with 21 bases left between them. CDR3 sequence: CASSPPRGDYGNEQFF. DNA for the CDR3: TGTGCCAGCAGCCCCCCTAGGGGGGACTATGGGAATGAGCAGTTCTTC.

CDR3 bases: TGTGCCAGCAGCGTAGCTGACCTAGGGGAGACCCAGTACTTC. Its protein is CASSVADLGETQYF. The V and J genes are TRBV9 and TRBJ2-7; no firm D call. With the DNA end fitting TRBJ2-5 better, the J assignment may be wrong. The CDR3 covers 14 residues. The germline V gene encodes CDR1 SGDLS and CDR2 YYNGEE.

The CDR3 region is CASSLTGIHNEQFF. In nucleotides, the CDR3 is TGTGCCAGCAGCCTCACGGGGATTCACAATGAGCAGTTCTTC. The chain employs TRBV7-2 and TRBJ2-1, with D tentatively TRBD2 (5 bases). The germline V gene has CDR1 SGHTA and CDR2 FQGNSA. The CDR3 covers 14 residues. V lost 5 bases, J lost 5 bases, and 13 bases lay in between.

The sample holds a few counts of this clonotype. The chain employs TRBV2 and TRBJ1-2, with D unresolved. The germline V gene encodes CDR1 SNHLY and CDR2 FYNNEI. V was pared by 7 bases and J by 2 bases, with 14 bases between. The CDR3 totals 14 residues. The CDR3 bases are TGTGCCAGCAAATTGAATGGGCAGAACTATGGCTACACCTTC. This translates into CASKLNGQNYGYTF.